This T cell receptor beta chain was captured by sequencing in a study of blood T cell repertoires in COVID-19. For the study at large: PBMCs, B-cell-depleted T cells, or T cells provided the cDNA or gDNA that made up the material.

Per the study methods: By means of reference gene primer amplification, nucleated cell counts were estimated. Profiled with immunoSEQ multiplex PCR; TCRdb holds only in-frame clones, not every one. D and trimming come from the DNA, and the V and J calls and clone size come from that table. Found here are about 250,000 clones, roughly 84% of them singletons; the top ten hold less than 2%. The receptor was derived from a woman between 40 and 55 years old who had recovered from COVID-19. Sequenced sample: peripheral blood.

CDR3 DNA sequence: TGTGCCAGCAGTTTGGACACAGAGACCCAGTACTTC. Translated, it gives CASSLDTETQYF. This rearrangement joins TRBV12-3 or TRBV12-4 to TRBJ2-5, with D tentatively TRBD1 (5 bases). The V and J ends lost 3 bases and 4 bases respectively, with 6 bases between them. The CDR3 length is 12 residues.